This section outlines one T cell receptor beta chain sequence together with its context. TCRdb keeps only in-frame clones here, not all; method: immunoSEQ multiplex PCR. In the table there are 29,000 or so clones, around nine tenths of which are singletons. Time point here: five to six months of natalizumab therapy. The data are from a study of multiple sclerosis patients with progressive multifocal leukoencephalopathy. This CDR3 region has 17 residues. Germline loops: CDR1 ENHRY, CDR2 SYGVKD. The V and J ends lost 2 bases and 0 bases respectively, with 17 bases between them. The material sequenced was PBMCs, taken from a patient treated with natalizumab. The chain is built from TRBV10-3 and TRBJ2-7; weak D call: TRBD2 (7 bases). This receptor was taken from a human donor with multiple sclerosis. The CDR3 DNA sequence: TGTGCCATCAGTGAGCCCGACGCGGGGGCAAGCTCCTACGAGCAGTACTTC. Translation: CAISEPDAGASSYEQYF.